This T cell receptor (beta chain) was observed in a study of shared clonotypes between healthy human individuals. The CDR3 covers 14 residues. Germline CDR1 is SGHTA and CDR2 is FQGTGA. Trimming left V 5 bases short and J 6 bases short, with 13 bases between. TCRdb's table, derived via immunoSEQ multiplex PCR, lists solely in-frame clones and lacks some. The table lists hundreds of thousands of clones, roughly 95% of them singletons. The naive CD8 fraction comprised CD45RO-negative cells positively selected for CCR7 and excluded terminally differentiated effector memory CD45RA+ cells. Sequencing was carried out using naive CD8+ T cells sorted from blood. This sequence joins TRBV7-3 and TRBJ2-2; maybe TRBD1 (6 bases). This sequence was found in a woman in her twenties or thirties in good health. The CDR3 is CASSSGPGAGELFF. The CDR3 DNA reads TGTGCCAGCAGCAGTGGGCCAGGGGCCGGGGAGCTGTTTTTT.